This TCR beta chain was captured by sequencing in a study of CD8 T cells in Susac syndrome. The RNA, roughly 0.5 to 1 ug, was put through reverse transcription using random hexamers. TCRdb redid the calling of the immunoSEQ multiplex PCR reads with MiXCR, one entry per CDR3 protein. The data hold 75,000 to 100,000 distinct CDR3 sequences, with roughly 93% observed a single time. Of note for this clonotype: This likely comes from a read error, as the CDR3 has no conserved phenylalanine or tryptophan at its end.

Input material: CD8+ T cells from PBMCs. This receptor was taken from a human donor in good health.

In DNA form, the CDR3 reads TGTGCCAGCAGTTACCCCGGCAGGCCCTATCAGCCCCAGCATTCT. Translation: CASSYPGRPYQPQHS. The gene calls are TRBV6-2 or TRBV6-3 and TRBJ1-5; D unresolved. CDR3 length equals 15 residues. V dropped 2 bases and J dropped 5 bases, with 13 bases sitting between them. The germline V gene encodes CDR1 MNHEY and CDR2 SVGEGT.